This T cell receptor beta chain comes out of a study of shared clonotypes between healthy human individuals. Overall study findings and caveats: Shared across a handful of donors were around 5% of the naive CD4 clonotypes. Estimated richness was generally greater in naive than memory subsets.

HIV-negative, healthy adults without recent acute infections or vaccinations were the donors. The donors, all of them Caucasian adults, lived in Nashville, Tennessee. The data were produced by immunoSEQ multiplex PCR, yet TCRdb's version contains in-frame clones alone and is incomplete. The data show hundreds of thousands of clones, 74% seen once. This clone was counted only a few times. Its antigen is not known. Germline V lookup: CDR1 SGHTA, CDR2 FQGNSA. CDR3 length: 15 amino acids. Trimming took off 5 bases at V and 13 bases at J, with 21 bases between the two ends. The gene calls are TRBV7-2 and TRBJ1-6; D call uncertain. The receptor was isolated from a woman in her 30s in good health. Sequenced material: memory CD4+ T cells sorted from blood. Documented subset: CD45RA-negative fraction. The CDR3 nucleotides read TGTGCCAGCAGCCCGGCGGACGTGACCATTTCGCCCCTCCACTTT. The encoded protein is CASSPADVTISPLHF.